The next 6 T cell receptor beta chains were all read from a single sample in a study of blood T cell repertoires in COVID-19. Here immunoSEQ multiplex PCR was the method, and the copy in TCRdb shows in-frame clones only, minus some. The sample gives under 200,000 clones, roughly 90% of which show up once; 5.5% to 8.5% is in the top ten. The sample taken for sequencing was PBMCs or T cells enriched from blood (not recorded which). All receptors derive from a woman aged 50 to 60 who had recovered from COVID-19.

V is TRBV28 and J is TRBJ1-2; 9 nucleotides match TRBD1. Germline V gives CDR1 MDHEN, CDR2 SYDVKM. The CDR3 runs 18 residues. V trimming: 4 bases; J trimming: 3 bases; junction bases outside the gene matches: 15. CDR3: CASSSQGAGGRDDYGYTF. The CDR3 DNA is TGTGCCAGCAGTTCACAGGGGGCAGGGGGCAGGGATGACTATGGCTACACCTTC.

The CDR3 bases are TGTGCCAGTAGTGTCGGACTCACCCGGGCTTTCTTT. The encoded protein is CASSVGLTRAFF. The chain joins TRBV19 to TRBJ1-1, with D hard to call. This CDR3 contains 12 residues. Germline CDR1 and CDR2: LNHDA and SQIVND (reference sequence). V lost 5 bases to trimming and J lost 11 bases, with 15 bases between them.

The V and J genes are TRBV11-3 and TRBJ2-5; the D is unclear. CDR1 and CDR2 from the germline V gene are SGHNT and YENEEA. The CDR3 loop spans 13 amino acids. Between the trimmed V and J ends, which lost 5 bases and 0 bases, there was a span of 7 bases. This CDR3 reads CASSAANQETQYF. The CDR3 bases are TGTGCCAGCAGCGCAGCGAACCAAGAGACCCAGTACTTC.

CDR3: CASSLQTGPLYF. As DNA, the CDR3 is TGTGCCAGCAGTTTACAGACAGGGCCCTTGTACTTC. The V and J genes are TRBV28 and TRBJ2-5, with TRBD1 identical over 7 bases. The CDR3 runs 12 residues. The V and J ends lost 2 bases and 13 bases, in that order; junction bases with no gene match: 7. From germline, CDR1 is MDHEN and CDR2 SYDVKM.

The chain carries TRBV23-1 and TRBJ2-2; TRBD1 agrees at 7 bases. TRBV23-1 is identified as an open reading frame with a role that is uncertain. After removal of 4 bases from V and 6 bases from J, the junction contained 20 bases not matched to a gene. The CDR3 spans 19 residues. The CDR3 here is CASSLSYPSDRSVPGELFF. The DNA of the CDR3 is TGCGCCAGCAGTCTTAGTTACCCCTCGGACAGGTCCGTTCCCGGGGAGCTGTTTTTT.

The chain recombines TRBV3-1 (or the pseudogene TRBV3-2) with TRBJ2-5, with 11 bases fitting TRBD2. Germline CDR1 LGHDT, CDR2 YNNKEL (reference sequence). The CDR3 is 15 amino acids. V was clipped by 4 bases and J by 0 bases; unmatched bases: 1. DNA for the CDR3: TGTGCCAGCAGCCGACTAGCGGGGTACCAAGAGACCCAGTACTTC. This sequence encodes CASSRLAGYQETQYF.